What follows describes a single T cell receptor beta chain. This entry belongs to a study of blood T cell repertoires in COVID-19. Whole-study context: Sites in the United States, Italy and Spain provided acute and convalescent COVID-19 samples. T cells, B-cell-depleted T cells, or PBMCs supplied cDNA or gDNA.

As originally analysed: The assay estimated nucleated cells by amplifying reference gene primers. Data came from immunoSEQ multiplex PCR; TCRdb stores just in-frame clones and leaves some out. Clone size and the V and J calls come from that table; the DNA yielded D and trimming. Seen here are 72,000 or so clones, 82% observed once, and the top ten hold 15% to 20%. Per germline, CDR1 ENHRY and CDR2 SYGVKD. V shed 9 bases and J 6 bases; nucleotides not matched to a gene: 10. The CDR3 covers 14 residues. The sequence derives from a man older than 75 with active COVID-19. Specimen: peripheral blood. The V call is TRBV10-3, the J call TRBJ2-7; 11 bases match TRBD1. CDR3 loop: CAIKRTGGASEQYF. CDR3 coding DNA: TGTGCCATTAAAAGGACAGGGGGCGCGTCCGAGCAGTACTTC.